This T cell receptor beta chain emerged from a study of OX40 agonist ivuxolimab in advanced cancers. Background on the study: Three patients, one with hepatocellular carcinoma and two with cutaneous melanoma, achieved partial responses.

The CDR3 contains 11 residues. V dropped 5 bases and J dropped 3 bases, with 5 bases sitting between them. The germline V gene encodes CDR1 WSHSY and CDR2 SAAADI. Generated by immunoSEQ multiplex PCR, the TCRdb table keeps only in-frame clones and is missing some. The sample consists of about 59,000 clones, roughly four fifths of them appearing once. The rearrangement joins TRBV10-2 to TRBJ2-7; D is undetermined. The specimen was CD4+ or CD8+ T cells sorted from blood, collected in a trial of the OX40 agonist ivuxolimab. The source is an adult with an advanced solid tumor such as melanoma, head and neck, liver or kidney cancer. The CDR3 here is CASSQYYEQYF. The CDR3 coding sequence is TGCGCCAGCAGTCAGTACTACGAGCAGTACTTC.